This paragraph reports one TCR beta chain. No antigen is known for it. Per the study methods: ImmunoSEQ output lacked quality scores and full-length reads, limiting matched filtering. This table comes from immunoSEQ multiplex PCR, and its TCRdb copy is limited to in-frame clones, with some not included. The D gene and trimming were derived from the DNA, and the V and J assignments and clone size from that table. The data contain roughly 850,000 clones, 96% of them singletons. Selected positively for CCR7 and CD45RO-negative, naive CD8 cells excluded terminally differentiated effector memory CD45RA+ cells. This specimen comes from a study of shared clonotypes between healthy human individuals. Whole-study results and caveats: A handful of donors had about 5% of their naive CD4 clonotypes in common. Generation probabilities were higher for clonotypes shared across all four sorted-subset donors than for unshared ones. Richness estimates generally favored naive over memory subsets.

CDR3 length equals 15 residues. From germline, CDR1 is SGDLS and CDR2 YYNGEE. Trimming pared 4 bases from V and 2 bases from J, leaving 13 bases between. The sequenced sample was naive CD8+ T cells sorted from blood. The genes are TRBV9 and TRBJ2-1; D possibly corresponds to TRBD1 (5 bases). The origin of this receptor is a young man in good health. CDR3 coding DNA: TGTGCCAGCAGCTTAAAAGGGGTCACCTACAATGAGCAGTTCTTC. As protein: CASSLKGVTYNEQFF.